The source of this T cell receptor beta chain is a study of CDR3 diversity in severe acne. The V end lost 5 bases, the J end lost 3 bases, and 10 bases lay between the germline ends. The CDR3 length is 12 residues. The germline gives CDR1 DFQATT, CDR2 SNEGSKA (reference sequence). TCRdb analysed the PCR reads with MiXCR anew, one entry per CDR3 protein. The repertoire holds 89,000 or so distinct CDR3 sequences, 45% to 55% seen once, with 10% in the top ten. The sequenced material came from blood. The TCR was taken from a male donor in good health, serving as a control. The chain combines TRBV20-1 with TRBJ1-2, with no clear D. CDR3 sequence: CSAPDGDYGYTF. The DNA of the CDR3 is TGCAGTGCTCCGGACGGGGACTATGGCTACACCTTC.